This T cell receptor beta chain was recovered during a study of T cell clonality in common variable immunodeficiency. A few counts support this clone. The antigen is undetermined. The sequenced fragment ends 3 residues before the CDR3 boundary, so the rest is inferred from the germline J gene. The CDR3 is 14 residues long. The V gene's germline CDR1 is SGHRS and CDR2 YFSETQ. V was clipped by 4 bases and J by 3 bases; unmatched bases: 3. Findings and caveats of the study: Compared with healthy controls, CVID subjects showed increased TCRbeta clonality, mostly in about a third. What drives increased CVID clonality needs T cell subpopulation sequencing.

Control and CVID samples contributed equal amounts of genomic DNA. Some clones are missing from TCRdb's copy, which holds only in-frame ones; the method was immunoSEQ multiplex PCR. The sample includes some 60,000 clones, none of them occurring once. The chain combines TRBV5-1 with TRBJ2-7; 11 nucleotides line up with TRBD1. The TCR was taken from a person between 18 and 75 years old in good health. The sequenced sample consisted of peripheral blood mononuclear cells. The CDR3 bases that were read are TGCGCCAGCAGCCCCGGGACAGGGGGCTACGAG. Its protein is CASSPGTGGYE. The CDR3 in its entirety is CASSPGTGGYEQYF.